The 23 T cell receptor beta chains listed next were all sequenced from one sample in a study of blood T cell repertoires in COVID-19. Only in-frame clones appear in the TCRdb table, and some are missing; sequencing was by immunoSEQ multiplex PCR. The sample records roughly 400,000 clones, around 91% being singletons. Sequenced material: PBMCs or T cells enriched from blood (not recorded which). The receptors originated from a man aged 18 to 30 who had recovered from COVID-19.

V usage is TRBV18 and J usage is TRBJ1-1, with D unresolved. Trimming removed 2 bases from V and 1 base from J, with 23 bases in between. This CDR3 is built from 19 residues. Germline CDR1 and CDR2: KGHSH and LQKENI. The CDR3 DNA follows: TGTGCCAGCTCACCAAAGTTGGTAAGCAAGGAGTTGGGGAACACTGAAGCTTTCTTT. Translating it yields CASSPKLVSKELGNTEAFF.

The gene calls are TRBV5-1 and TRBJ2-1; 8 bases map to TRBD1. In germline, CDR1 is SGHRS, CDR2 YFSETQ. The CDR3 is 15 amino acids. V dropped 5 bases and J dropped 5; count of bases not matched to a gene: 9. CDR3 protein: CASRQSGTGDNEQFF. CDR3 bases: TGCGCCAGCAGGCAATCCGGGACAGGTGACAATGAGCAGTTCTTC.

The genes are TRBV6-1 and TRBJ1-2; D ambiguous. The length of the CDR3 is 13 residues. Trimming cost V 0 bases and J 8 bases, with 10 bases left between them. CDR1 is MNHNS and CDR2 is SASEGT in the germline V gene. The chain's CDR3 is CASSEAPGYGYTF. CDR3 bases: TGTGCCAGCAGTGAAGCGCCAGGATACGGCTACACCTTC.

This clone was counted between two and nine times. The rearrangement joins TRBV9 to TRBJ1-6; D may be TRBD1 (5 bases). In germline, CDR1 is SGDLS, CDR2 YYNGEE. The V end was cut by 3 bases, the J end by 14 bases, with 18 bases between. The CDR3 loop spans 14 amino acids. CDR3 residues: CASSGGGAAEALHF. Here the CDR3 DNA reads TGTGCCAGCAGCGGGGGCGGGGCGGCAGAAGCCCTCCACTTT. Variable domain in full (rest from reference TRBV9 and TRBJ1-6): DSGVTQTPKHLITATGQRVTLRCSPRSGDLSVYWYQQSLDQGLQFLIQYYNGEERAKGNILERFSAQQFPDLHSELNLSSLELGDSALYFCASSGGGAAEALHFGNGTRLTVT.

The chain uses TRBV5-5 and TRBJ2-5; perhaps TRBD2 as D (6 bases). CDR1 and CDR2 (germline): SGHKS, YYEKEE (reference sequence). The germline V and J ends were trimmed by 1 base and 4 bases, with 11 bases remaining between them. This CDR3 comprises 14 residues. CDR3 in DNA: TGTGCCAGCAGCTTGTCACTAGCTAGAGAGACCCAGTACTTC. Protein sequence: CASSLSLARETQYF.

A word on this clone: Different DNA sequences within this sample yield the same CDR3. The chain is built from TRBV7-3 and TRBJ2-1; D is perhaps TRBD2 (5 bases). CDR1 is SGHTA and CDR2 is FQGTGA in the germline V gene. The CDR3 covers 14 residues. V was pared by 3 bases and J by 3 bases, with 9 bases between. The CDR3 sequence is CASSLAGDYNEQFF. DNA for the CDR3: TGTGCCAGCAGCTTGGCCGGGGACTACAATGAGCAGTTCTTC.

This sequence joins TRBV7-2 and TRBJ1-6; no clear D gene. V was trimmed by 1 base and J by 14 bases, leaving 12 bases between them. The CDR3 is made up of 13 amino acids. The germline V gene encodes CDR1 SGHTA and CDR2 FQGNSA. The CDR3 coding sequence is TGTGCCAGCAGCTTAGGGCCGGGGTTTTCCCTCCACTTT. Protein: CASSLGPGFSLHF.

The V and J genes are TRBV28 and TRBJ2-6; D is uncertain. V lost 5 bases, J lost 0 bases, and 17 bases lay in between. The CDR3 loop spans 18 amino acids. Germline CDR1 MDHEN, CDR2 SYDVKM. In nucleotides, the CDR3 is TGTGCCAGCAGTCAAAATCGTCTTCAGTTCTCTGGGGCCAACGTCCTGACTTTC. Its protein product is CASSQNRLQFSGANVLTF.

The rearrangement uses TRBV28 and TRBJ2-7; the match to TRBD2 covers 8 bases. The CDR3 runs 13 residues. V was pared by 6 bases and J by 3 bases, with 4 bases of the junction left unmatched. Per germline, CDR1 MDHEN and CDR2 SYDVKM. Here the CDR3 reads CASSQGLVYEQYF. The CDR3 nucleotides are TGTGCCAGCAGCCAGGGACTAGTCTACGAGCAGTACTTC.

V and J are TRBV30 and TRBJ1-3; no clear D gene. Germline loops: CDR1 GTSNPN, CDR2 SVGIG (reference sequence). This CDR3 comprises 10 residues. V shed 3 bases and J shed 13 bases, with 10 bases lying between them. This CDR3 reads CAWSGREIYF. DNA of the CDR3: TGTGCCTGGAGCGGACGGGAGATATATTTT. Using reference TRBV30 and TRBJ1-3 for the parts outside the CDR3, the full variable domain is SQTIHQWPATLVQPVGSPLSLECTVEGTSNPNLYWYRQAAGRGLQLLFYSVGIGQISSEVPQNLSASRPQDRQFILSSKKLLLSDSGFYLCAWSGREIYFGEGSWLTVV.

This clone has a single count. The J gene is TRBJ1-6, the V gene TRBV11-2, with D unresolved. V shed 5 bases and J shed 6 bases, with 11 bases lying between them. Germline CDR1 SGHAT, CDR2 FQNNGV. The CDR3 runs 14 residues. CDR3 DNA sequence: TGTGCCAGCAGCCCGGTTCGAGGTAATTCACCCCTCCACTTT. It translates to CASSPVRGNSPLHF. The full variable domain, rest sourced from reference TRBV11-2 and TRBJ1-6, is EAGVAQSPRYKIIEKRQSVAFWCNPISGHATLYWYQQILGQGPKLLIQFQNNGVVDDSQLPKDRFSAERLKGVDSTLKIQPAKLEDSAVYLCASSPVRGNSPLHFGNGTRLTVT.

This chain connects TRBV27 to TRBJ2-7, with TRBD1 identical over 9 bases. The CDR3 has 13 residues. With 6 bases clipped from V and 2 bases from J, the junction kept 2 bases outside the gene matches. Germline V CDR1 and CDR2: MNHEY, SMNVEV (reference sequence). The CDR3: CASRDRGPYEQYF. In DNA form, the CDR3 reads TGTGCCAGCAGGGACAGGGGTCCCTACGAGCAGTACTTC.

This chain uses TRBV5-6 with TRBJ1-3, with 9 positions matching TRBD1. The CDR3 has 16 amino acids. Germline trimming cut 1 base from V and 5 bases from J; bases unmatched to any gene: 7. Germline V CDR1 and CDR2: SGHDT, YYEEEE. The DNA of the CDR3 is TGTGCCAGCAGCTTGACGGACAGGGGCGTAAGAAACACCATATATTTT. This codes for CASSLTDRGVRNTIYF.

This CDR3 reads CSVEDGGGGYEQYF. The CDR3 DNA follows: TGCAGCGTTGAAGATGGCGGGGGAGGGTACGAGCAGTACTTC. The chain links TRBV29-1 to TRBJ2-7, with 7 nucleotides matching TRBD2. Germline CDR1 reads SQVTM; CDR2 reads ANQGSEA. The junction had 6 bases not matched to a gene; V was cut back by 0 bases and J by 4 bases. CDR3 length: 14 amino acids.

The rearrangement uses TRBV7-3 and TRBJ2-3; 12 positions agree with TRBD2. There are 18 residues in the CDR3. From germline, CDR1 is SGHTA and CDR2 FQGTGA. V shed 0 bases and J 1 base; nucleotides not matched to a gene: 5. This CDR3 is CASSLTLAGGKGTDTQYF. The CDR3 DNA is TGTGCCAGCAGCTTAACGCTAGCGGGAGGGAAAGGCACAGATACGCAGTATTTT.

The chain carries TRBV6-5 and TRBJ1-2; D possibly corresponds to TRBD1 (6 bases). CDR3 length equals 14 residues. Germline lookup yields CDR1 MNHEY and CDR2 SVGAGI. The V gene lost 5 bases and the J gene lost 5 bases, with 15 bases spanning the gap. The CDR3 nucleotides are TGTGCCAGCAGTCCAGTAGGACAGCTTTATGGCTACACCTTC. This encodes CASSPVGQLYGYTF.

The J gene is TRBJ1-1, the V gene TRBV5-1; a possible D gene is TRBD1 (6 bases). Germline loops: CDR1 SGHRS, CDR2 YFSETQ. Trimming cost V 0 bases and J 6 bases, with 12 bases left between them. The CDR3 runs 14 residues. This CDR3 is CASSLDTGPAEAFF. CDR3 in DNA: TGCGCCAGCAGCTTGGATACAGGGCCCGCTGAAGCTTTCTTT.

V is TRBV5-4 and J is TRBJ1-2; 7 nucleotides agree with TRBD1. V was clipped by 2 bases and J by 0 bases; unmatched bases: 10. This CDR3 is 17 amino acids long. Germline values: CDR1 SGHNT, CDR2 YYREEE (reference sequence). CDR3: CASSFRQGGMANYGYTF. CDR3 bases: TGTGCCAGCAGCTTCAGACAGGGAGGAATGGCTAACTATGGCTACACCTTC.

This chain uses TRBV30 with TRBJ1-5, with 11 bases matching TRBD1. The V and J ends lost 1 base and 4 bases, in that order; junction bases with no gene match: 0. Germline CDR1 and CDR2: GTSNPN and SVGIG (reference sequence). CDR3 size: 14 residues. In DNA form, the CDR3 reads TGTGCCTGGAGTGGGGACAGGGGGAATCAGCCCCAGCATTTT. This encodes CAWSGDRGNQPQHF.

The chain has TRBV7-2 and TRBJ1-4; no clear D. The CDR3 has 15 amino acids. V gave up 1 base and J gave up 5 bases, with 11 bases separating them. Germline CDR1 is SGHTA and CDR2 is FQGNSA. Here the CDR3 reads CASSLEYGGNEKLFF. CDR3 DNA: TGTGCCAGCAGCTTAGAATACGGCGGGAATGAAAAACTGTTTTTT.

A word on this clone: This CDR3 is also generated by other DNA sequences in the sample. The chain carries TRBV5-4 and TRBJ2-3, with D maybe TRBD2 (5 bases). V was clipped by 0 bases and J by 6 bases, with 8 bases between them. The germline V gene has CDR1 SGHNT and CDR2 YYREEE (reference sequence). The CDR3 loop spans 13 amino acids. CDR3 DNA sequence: TGTGCCAGCAGCTTGGCTGGCGGGGATACGCAGTATTTT. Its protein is CASSLAGGDTQYF.

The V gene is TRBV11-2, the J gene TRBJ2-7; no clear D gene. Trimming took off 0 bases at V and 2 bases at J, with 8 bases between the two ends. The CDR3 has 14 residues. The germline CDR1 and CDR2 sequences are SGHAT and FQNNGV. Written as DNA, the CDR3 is TGTGCCAGCAGCTTAGATGCGCTGACCTACGAGCAGTACTTC. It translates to CASSLDALTYEQYF.

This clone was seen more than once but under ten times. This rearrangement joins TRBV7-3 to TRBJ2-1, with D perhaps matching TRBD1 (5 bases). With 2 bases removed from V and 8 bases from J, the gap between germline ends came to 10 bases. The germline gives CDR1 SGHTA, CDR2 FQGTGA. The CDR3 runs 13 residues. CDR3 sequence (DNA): TGTGCCAGCAGCTTAGGCAGGGATTATGAGCAGTTCTTC. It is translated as CASSLGRDYEQFF.